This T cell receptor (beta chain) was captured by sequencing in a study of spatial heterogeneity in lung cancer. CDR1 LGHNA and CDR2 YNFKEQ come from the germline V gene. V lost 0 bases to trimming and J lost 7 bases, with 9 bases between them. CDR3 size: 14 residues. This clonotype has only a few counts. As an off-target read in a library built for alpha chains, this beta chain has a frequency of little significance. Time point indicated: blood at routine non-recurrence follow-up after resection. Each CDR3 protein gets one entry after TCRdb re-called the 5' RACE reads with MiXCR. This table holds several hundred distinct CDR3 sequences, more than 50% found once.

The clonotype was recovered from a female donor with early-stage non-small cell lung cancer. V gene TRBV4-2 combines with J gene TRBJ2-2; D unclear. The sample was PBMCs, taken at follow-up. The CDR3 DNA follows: TGTGCCAGCAGCCAAGATCGAGGTTACGGGGAGCTGTTTTTT. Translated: CASSQDRGYGELFF.